The 4 T cell receptor beta chains below all came from one sample that was sequenced in a study of T cell clonality in common variable immunodeficiency (dated by TCRdb to 2014 to 2015). The method behind the library was the immunoSEQ multiplex PCR assay. This is the immuneACCESS table as TCRdb keeps it, with only in-frame sequences that have V and J called. A part of the clones is gone; compared with another copy, unresolved V genes explain less than half, and the rest is unexplained. This sample contains about 35,000 clones, none of which is a singleton. The top ten clonotypes cover around 2.8% of the sample. Sequenced material: peripheral blood mononuclear cells. The receptors were gathered from a person between 18 and 69 years old in good health.

This clone was recorded many times. The read is 3 residues too short to cover the CDR3 end, so that end is filled in from the germline J gene. This sequence joins TRBV5-1 and TRBJ1-5, with a possible D match to TRBD1 (6 bases). The V end lost 0 bases, the J end lost 5 bases, and 9 bases lay between the germline ends. Germline V CDR1 and CDR2: SGHRS, YFSETQ. This CDR3 comprises 14 residues. The sequenced part of the CDR3 DNA is TGCGCCAGCAGCTTGGCCGCAGGGGATCAGCCC. As protein: CASSLAAGDQP. The CDR3, in full, reads CASSLAAGDQPQHF.

Turning to this clone: The read ends 3 residues early relative to the CDR3; the germline J gene fills the gap. The rearrangement uses TRBV5-1 and TRBJ2-5; 14 bases map to TRBD2. Germline trimming cut 4 bases from V and 1 base from J; bases unmatched to any gene: 6. The germline V gene has CDR1 SGHRS and CDR2 YFSETQ. The CDR3 contains 17 residues. The CDR3 is CASSPGTSGSRQETQYF. The covered CDR3 bases are TGCGCCAGCAGCCCGGGGACTAGCGGGAGCCGCCAAGAGACC.

Comment on this clone: The observed sequence ends 3 residues before the CDR3 terminus, with the missing tail filled in from the germline J gene. The V gene is TRBV19, the J gene TRBJ1-2; 7 bases align to TRBD1. CDR1 and CDR2 from the germline V gene are LNHDA and SQIVND (reference sequence). This CDR3 spans 14 amino acids. J was trimmed by 6 bases and V by 5 bases; bases with no gene match: 9. The DNA read from the CDR3 is TGTGCCAGTAGTCGGCAGGGGGTCTTAGATGGC. Encoded protein: CASSRQGVLDG. The whole CDR3 sequence reads CASSRQGVLDGYTF. The full variable domain, rest sourced from reference TRBV19 and TRBJ1-2, is DGGITQSPKYLFRKEGQNVTLSCEQNLNHDAMYWYRQDPGQGLRLIYYSQIVNDFQKGDIAEGYSVSREKKESFPLTVTSAQKNPTAFYLCASSRQGVLDGYTFGSGTRLTVV.

This clone was picked up many times. The CDR3 extends 3 residues past the end of the read, so its final part is completed from the germline J gene. This chain connects TRBV2 to TRBJ1-5; D is unclear. V was clipped by 5 bases and J by 0 bases, with 11 bases between them. Germline lookup yields CDR1 SNHLY and CDR2 FYNNEI. The CDR3 consists of 15 residues. The part of the CDR3 DNA that was read is TGTGCCAGCAGTAGGGCAGATTATAGCAATCAGCCC. It is translated as CASSRADYSNQP. The whole CDR3 is CASSRADYSNQPQHF.